The 12 T cell receptor beta chains in this list originate from one sample, sequenced in a study of cytomegalovirus exposure and HLA in healthy donors. The PCR used 60 Vbeta and 13 Jbeta primers. Method: immunoSEQ multiplex PCR; TCRdb's copy keeps in-frame clones and lacks some. The sample carries around 100,000 clones, 65% recorded once. The sample comprised PBMCs. The receptors originated from a man aged 30 to 39 in good health and CMV-seropositive.

V gene TRBV5-6 combines with J gene TRBJ1-6, with D possibly TRBD1 on 6 matching bases. Germline V gives CDR1 SGHDT, CDR2 YYEEEE. The CDR3 extends over 14 amino acids. Trimming shortened V by 3 bases and J by 10 bases, and 14 bases separated the two germline ends. The CDR3 region has the DNA TGTGCCAGCAGCTCACCGGGCCAGGGGTCACCCCTCCACTTT. This gives the protein CASSSPGQGSPLHF.

This clone was observed a few times. The chain employs TRBV11-2 and TRBJ2-1, with unresolved D. There are 11 residues in the CDR3. CDR1 and CDR2 from the germline V gene are SGHAT and FQNNGV. V lost 1 base and J lost 12, with 7 bases in between. CDR3 in amino acids: CASSLGHWQFF. For the CDR3, the DNA is TGTGCCAGCAGCTTAGGCCACTGGCAGTTCTTC. The full variable domain, with the rest looked up from reference TRBV11-2 and TRBJ2-1, is EAGVAQSPRYKIIEKRQSVAFWCNPISGHATLYWYQQILGQGPKLLIQFQNNGVVDDSQLPKDRFSAERLKGVDSTLKIQPAKLEDSAVYLCASSLGHWQFFGPGTRLTVL.

The rearrangement links TRBV7-9 to TRBJ2-2; D unclear. This CDR3 has 12 residues. Per the germline V gene, CDR1 is SEHNR and CDR2 is FQNEAQ (reference sequence). V shed 3 bases and J shed 4 bases, with 3 bases lying between them. This chain's CDR3 is CASSFITGELFF. CDR3 nucleotides: TGTGCCAGCAGCTTTATCACCGGGGAGCTGTTTTTT.

The J gene is TRBJ2-1, the V gene TRBV7-8; 9 bases line up with TRBD2. CDR1 and CDR2 (germline): SGHVS, FQNEAQ. The CDR3 is 15 residues long. The V and J ends lost 4 bases and 1 base, in that order; junction bases with no gene match: 2. As DNA, the CDR3 is TGTGCCAGCAGCTACCTAGCGGGGTCCTACAATGAGCAGTTCTTC. Translation gives CASSYLAGSYNEQFF.

V usage is TRBV7-6 and J usage is TRBJ2-3; possible D gene TRBD2, 7 bases. Between the trimmed V and J ends, which lost 5 bases and 0 bases, there was a span of 15 bases. CDR1 and CDR2 from the germline V gene are SGHVS and FNYEAQ. This CDR3 spans 16 amino acids. The DNA for the CDR3 is TGTGCCAGCAGCCAAGGACGCGGGGGCAGCACAGATACGCAGTATTTT. Its translation is CASSQGRGGSTDTQYF. Full variable domain (remainder filled in from reference TRBV7-6 and TRBJ2-3): GAGVSQSPRYKVTKRGQDVALRCDPISGHVSLYWYRQALGQGPEFLTYFNYEAQQDKSGLPNDRFSAERPEGSISTLTIQRTEQRDSAMYRCASSQGRGGSTDTQYFGPGTRLTVL.

This clone was picked up a small number of times. J is TRBJ1-4 and V is TRBV5-1, with 7 bases that match TRBD1. CDR1 SGHRS and CDR2 YFSETQ come from the germline V gene. This CDR3 has 17 residues. J was trimmed by 4 bases and V by 1 base; bases with no gene match: 10. DNA for the CDR3: TGCGCCAGCAGCTTGAGGGGTTGGGGACAGCTTAATGAAAAACTGTTTTTT. Translating it yields CASSLRGWGQLNEKLFF.

This chain uses TRBV5-1 with TRBJ1-1; unclear D gene. The CDR3 covers 16 residues. Germline CDR1 reads SGHRS; CDR2 reads YFSETQ. The V end lost 0 bases, the J end lost 0 bases, and 12 bases lay between the germline ends. CDR3 nucleotides: TGCGCCAGCAGCTTGGCAGGCTCCTCCTTGAACACTGAAGCTTTCTTT. This gives the protein CASSLAGSSLNTEAFF.

There are a few counts of this clone. This chain joins TRBV6-1 and TRBJ1-6; D not resolved. Germline lookup yields CDR1 MNHNS and CDR2 SASEGT. V lost 3 bases, J lost 8 bases, and 5 bases lay in between. The CDR3 covers 12 residues. CDR3 nucleotide sequence: TGTGCCAGCAGTGATACTTATTCACCCCTCCACTTT. Translation gives CASSDTYSPLHF.

The V and J genes are TRBV6-5 and TRBJ1-2; 8 bases line up with TRBD1. Germline loops: CDR1 MNHEY, CDR2 SVGAGI. The CDR3 is 15 residues long. V dropped 0 bases and J dropped 8; count of bases not matched to a gene: 8. CDR3 nucleotides: TGTGCCAGCAGTTACTCTTTGTCAGGGGGCGACGGCTACACCTTC. Translating gives CASSYSLSGGDGYTF.

The chain couples TRBV7-2 to TRBJ1-3, with 8 bases that match TRBD1. Germline V gene data show CDR1 as SGHTA and CDR2 as FQGNSA. With V trimmed by 7 bases and J by 0 bases, 5 bases remained unmatched. CDR3 size: 15 residues. This CDR3 reads CASTTGGSSGNTIYF. As DNA, the CDR3 is TGTGCCAGCACAACAGGGGGGTCCTCTGGAAACACCATATATTTT. Variable domain in full (rest from reference TRBV7-2 and TRBJ1-3): GAGVSQSPSNKVTEKGKDVELRCDPISGHTALYWYRQSLGQGLEFLIYFQGNSAPDKSGLPSDRFSAERTGGSVSTLTIQRTQQEDSAVYLCASTTGGSSGNTIYFGEGSWLTVV.

For this clone: At the DNA level, this CDR3 is encoded by other sequences in the same sample as well. V is TRBV9 and J is TRBJ2-1; D might be TRBD1 (6 bases). Germline CDR1 reads SGDLS; CDR2 reads YYNGEE. The CDR3 covers 15 residues. The V gene lost 6 bases and the J gene lost 5 bases, with 18 bases spanning the gap. The CDR3 bases are TGTGCCAGCATCAGGGGTGCATCGACTCACAATGAGCAGTTCTTC. Its translation is CASIRGASTHNEQFF.

The table lists this clone with a few counts. V is TRBV7-8 and J is TRBJ2-2; 7 nucleotides agree with TRBD2. Germline V gene lookup returns CDR1 SGHVS and CDR2 FQNEAQ. This CDR3 is built from 17 residues. V lost 5 bases to trimming and J lost 4 bases; unmatched junction nucleotides: 13. CDR3: CASSIQSGTTVTGELFF. CDR3 in DNA: TGTGCCAGCAGCATACAGTCCGGGACTACCGTCACCGGGGAGCTGTTTTTT. The full variable domain, with the rest looked up from reference TRBV7-8 and TRBJ2-2, is GAGVSQSPRYKVAKRGQDVALRCDPISGHVSLFWYQQALGQGPEFLTYFQNEAQLDKSGLPSDRFFAERPEGSVSTLKIQRTQQEDSAVYLCASSIQSGTTVTGELFFGEGSRLTVL.